Below are 3 T cell receptor beta chains sequenced from a single sample in a study of cytotoxic CD8 clonotypes in ibrutinib-treated CLL. Repertoires were generated with immunoSEQ multiplex PCR, while TCRdb's copy carries only in-frame clones and drops some. The sample yields about 17,000 clones, roughly four fifths seen once. The input for sequencing was PBMCs, taken before ibrutinib treatment. Every receptor here comes from a human donor with chronic lymphocytic leukemia.

The gene calls are TRBV19 and TRBJ2-5, with D tentatively TRBD2 (6 bases). V was cut by 3 bases and J by 3 bases, with 11 bases left in between. Germline assignment: CDR1 LNHDA and CDR2 SQIVND (reference sequence). The CDR3 spans 14 residues. The CDR3 DNA sequence: TGTGCCAGTAGTATTGGCGGGACCGAAGAGACCCAGTACTTC. Its protein product is CASSIGGTEETQYF.

The chain uses TRBV27 and TRBJ2-1; a possible D gene is TRBD2 (5 bases). V lost 10 bases and J 8 bases, leaving 12 bases between the germline ends. Germline V lookup: CDR1 MNHEY, CDR2 SMNVEV (reference sequence). The CDR3 extends over 11 amino acids. CDR3: CATGGAHEQFF. CDR3 nucleotide sequence: TGTGCCACCGGAGGTGCCCATGAGCAGTTCTTC.

This chain connects TRBV6-6 to TRBJ1-5; the D is unclear. The CDR3 consists of 13 residues. Germline values: CDR1 MNHNY, CDR2 SVGAGI (reference sequence). With 8 bases removed from V and 5 bases from J, the gap between germline ends came to 13 bases. The CDR3 DNA reads as TGTGCCAGCTTTAACAGTCCAGATCAGCCCCAGCATTTT. Protein sequence: CASFNSPDQPQHF.